This T cell receptor (beta chain) comes out of a study of breast tumors, draining lymph nodes, adjacent tissues. Study findings and constraints: Tumor TCR diversity was below lymph nodes but above nontumor tissue. Tumor T cell lymph node origin was a supported hypothesis, not proven. Luminal-like breast cancer showed significantly greater tumor-nontumor repertoire similarity than basal-like breast cancer did. Findings are consistent with lymph node origin and intratumoral expansion of most tumor T cells.

This clonotype was detected a few times. Its antigen is unidentified. TCRdb re-analysed the multiplex PCR reads in MiXCR, keeping a single row per CDR3 protein. The sample carries a few hundred thousand distinct CDR3 sequences, under 40% recorded once. Samples came from axillary lymph nodes draining the breast cancer. The sequence was obtained from a female donor with breast cancer. Some clones in this sample may be carry-over from other donors' samples. Input material: axillary lymph node tissue.

The CDR3: CASSRSREGNYEQYF. The CDR3 DNA reads as TGTGCCAGCAGCCGTTCGCGGGAGGGGAACTACGAGCAGTACTTC. The chain uses TRBV3-1 and TRBJ2-7, with 9 bases matching TRBD2. Germline V gene data show CDR1 as LGHDT and CDR2 as YNNKEL (reference sequence). V shed 4 bases and J 3 bases; nucleotides not matched to a gene: 7. The CDR3 is made up of 15 amino acids.